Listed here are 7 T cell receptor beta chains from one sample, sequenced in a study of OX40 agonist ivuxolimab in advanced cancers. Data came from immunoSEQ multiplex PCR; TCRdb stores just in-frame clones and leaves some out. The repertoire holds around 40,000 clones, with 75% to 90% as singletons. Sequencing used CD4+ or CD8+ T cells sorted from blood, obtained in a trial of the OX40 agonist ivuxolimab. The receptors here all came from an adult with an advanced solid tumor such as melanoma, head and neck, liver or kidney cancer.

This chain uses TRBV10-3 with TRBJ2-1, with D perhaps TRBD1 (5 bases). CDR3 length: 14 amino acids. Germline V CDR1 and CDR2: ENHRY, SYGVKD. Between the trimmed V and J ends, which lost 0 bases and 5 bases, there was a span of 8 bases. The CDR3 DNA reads TGTGCCATCAGTGAGTCCAGGGCCGACAATGAGCAGTTCTTC. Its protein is CAISESRADNEQFF.

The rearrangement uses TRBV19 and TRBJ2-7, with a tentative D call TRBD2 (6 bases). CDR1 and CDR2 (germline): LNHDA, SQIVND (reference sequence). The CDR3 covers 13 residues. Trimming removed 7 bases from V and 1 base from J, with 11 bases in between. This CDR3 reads CASKSGGSYEQYF. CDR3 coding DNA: TGTGCCAGTAAGTCCGGGGGATCCTACGAGCAGTACTTC.

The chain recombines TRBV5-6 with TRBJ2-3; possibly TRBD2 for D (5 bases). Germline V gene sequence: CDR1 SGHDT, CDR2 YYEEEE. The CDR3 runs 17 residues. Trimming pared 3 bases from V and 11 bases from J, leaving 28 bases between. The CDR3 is CASSSGPSKTYGMVQYF. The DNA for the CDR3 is TGTGCCAGCAGCTCTGGACCCTCTAAAACCTACGGGATGGTGCAGTATTTT.

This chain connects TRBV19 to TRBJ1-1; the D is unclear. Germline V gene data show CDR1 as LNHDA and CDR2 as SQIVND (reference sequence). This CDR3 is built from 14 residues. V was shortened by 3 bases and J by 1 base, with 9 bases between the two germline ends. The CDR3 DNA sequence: TGTGCCAGTAGTATCCGGCGGTGGAACACTGAAGCTTTCTTT. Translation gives CASSIRRWNTEAFF. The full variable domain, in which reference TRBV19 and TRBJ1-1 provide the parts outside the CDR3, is DGGITQSPKYLFRKEGQNVTLSCEQNLNHDAMYWYRQDPGQGLRLIYYSQIVNDFQKGDIAEGYSVSREKKESFPLTVTSAQKNPTAFYLCASSIRRWNTEAFFGQGTRLTVV.

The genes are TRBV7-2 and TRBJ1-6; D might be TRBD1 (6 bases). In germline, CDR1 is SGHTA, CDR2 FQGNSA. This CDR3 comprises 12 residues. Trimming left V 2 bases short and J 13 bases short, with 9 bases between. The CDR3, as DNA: TGTGCCAGCAGCTTAACAGGGTTCCCCCTCCACTTT. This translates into CASSLTGFPLHF. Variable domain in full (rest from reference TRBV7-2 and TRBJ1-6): GAGVSQSPSNKVTEKGKDVELRCDPISGHTALYWYRQSLGQGLEFLIYFQGNSAPDKSGLPSDRFSAERTGGSVSTLTIQRTQQEDSAVYLCASSLTGFPLHFGNGTRLTVT.

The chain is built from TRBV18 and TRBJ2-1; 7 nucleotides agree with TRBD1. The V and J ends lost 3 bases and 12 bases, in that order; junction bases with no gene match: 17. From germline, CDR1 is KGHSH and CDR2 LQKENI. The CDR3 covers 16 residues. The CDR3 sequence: CASSPRPTGAAISQFF. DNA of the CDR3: TGTGCCAGCTCACCTCGACCTACAGGGGCCGCAATATCGCAGTTCTTC.

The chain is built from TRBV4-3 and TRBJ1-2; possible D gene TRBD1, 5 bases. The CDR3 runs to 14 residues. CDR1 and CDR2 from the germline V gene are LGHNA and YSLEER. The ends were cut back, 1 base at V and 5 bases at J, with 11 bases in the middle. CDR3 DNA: TGCGCCAGCAGCCAAGCCGGGACGCTTTATGGCTACACCTTC. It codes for CASSQAGTLYGYTF.